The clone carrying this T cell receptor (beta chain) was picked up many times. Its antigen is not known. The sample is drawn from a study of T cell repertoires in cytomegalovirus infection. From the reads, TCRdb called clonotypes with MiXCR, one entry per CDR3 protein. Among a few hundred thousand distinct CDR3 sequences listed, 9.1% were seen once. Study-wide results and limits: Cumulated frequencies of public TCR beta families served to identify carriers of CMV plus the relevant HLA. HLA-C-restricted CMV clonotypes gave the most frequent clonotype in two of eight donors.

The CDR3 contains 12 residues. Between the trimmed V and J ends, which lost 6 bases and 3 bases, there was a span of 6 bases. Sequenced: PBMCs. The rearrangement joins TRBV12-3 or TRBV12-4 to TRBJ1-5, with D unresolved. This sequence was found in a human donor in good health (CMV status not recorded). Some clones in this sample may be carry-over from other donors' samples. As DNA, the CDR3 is TGTGCCAGCAGATTTACCAATCAGCCCCAGCATTTT. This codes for CASRFTNQPQHF.